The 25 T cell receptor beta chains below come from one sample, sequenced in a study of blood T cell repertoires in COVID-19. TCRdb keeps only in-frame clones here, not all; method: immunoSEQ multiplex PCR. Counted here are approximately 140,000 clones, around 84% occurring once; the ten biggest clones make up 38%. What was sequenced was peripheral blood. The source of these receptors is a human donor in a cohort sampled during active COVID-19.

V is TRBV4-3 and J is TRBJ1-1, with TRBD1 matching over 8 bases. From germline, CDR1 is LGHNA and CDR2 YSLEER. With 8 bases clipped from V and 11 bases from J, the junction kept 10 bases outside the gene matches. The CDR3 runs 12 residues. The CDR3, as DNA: TGCGCCAGCGGATCCAGGACAGGGTCGGCTTTCTTT. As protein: CASGSRTGSAFF.

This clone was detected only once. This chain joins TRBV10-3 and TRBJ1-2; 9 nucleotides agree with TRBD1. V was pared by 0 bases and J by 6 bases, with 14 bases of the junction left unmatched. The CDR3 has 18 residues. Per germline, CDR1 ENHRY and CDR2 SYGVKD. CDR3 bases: TGTGCCATCAGTGAGTCCTCGAGACAGGGGGAAGTTTACGATGGCTACACCTTC. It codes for CAISESSRQGEVYDGYTF.

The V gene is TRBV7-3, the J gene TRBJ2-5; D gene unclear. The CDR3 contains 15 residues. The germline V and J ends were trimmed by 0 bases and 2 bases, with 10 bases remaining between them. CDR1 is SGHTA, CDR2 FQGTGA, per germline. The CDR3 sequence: CASSLTSSVQETQYF. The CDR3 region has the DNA TGTGCCAGCAGCTTAACGTCTTCGGTACAAGAGACCCAGTACTTC.

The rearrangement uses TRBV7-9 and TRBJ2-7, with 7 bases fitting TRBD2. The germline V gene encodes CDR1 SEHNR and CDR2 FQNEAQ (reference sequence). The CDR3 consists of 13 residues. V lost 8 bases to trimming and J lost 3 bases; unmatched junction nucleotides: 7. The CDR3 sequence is CASGEGKRYEQYF. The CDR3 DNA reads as TGTGCCAGCGGGGAGGGGAAGCGCTACGAGCAGTACTTC.

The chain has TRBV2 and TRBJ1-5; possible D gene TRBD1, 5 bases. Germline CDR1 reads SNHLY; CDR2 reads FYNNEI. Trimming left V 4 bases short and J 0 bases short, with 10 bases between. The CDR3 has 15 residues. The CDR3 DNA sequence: TGTGCCAGCAGTGGACAGACTTATAGCAATCAGCCCCAGCATTTT. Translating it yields CASSGQTYSNQPQHF.

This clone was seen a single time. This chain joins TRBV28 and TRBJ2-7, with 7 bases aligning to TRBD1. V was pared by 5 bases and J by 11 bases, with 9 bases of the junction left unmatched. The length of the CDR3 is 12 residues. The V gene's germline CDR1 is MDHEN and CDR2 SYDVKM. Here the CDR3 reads CASSPGQPLEYF. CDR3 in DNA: TGTGCCAGCAGTCCGGGACAGCCTTTAGAGTACTTC. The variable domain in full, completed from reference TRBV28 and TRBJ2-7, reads DVKVTQSSRYLVKRTGEKVFLECVQDMDHENMFWYRQDPGLGLRLIYFSYDVKMKEKGDIPEGYSVSREKKERFSLILESASTNQTSMYLCASSPGQPLEYFGPGTRLTVT.

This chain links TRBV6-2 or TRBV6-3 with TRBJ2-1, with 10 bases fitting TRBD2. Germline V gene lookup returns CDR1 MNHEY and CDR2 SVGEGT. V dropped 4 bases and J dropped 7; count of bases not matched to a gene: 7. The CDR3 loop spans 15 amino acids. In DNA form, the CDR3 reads TGTGCCAGCAGTTCACCGACTAGCGGGTCGAATGAGCAGTTCTTC. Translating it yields CASSSPTSGSNEQFF.

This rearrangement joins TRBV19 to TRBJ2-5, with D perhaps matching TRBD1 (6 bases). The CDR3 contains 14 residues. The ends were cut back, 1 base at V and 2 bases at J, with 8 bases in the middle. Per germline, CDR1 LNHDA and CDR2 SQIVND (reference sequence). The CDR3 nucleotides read TGTGCCAGTAGTATAGGAGGGGGTCAAGAGACCCAGTACTTC. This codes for CASSIGGGQETQYF.

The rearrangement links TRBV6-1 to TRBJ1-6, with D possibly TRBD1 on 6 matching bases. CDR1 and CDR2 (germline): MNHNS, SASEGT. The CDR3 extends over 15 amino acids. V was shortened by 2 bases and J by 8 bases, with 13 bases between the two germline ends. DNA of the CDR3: TGTGCCAGCAGTGAAAGGGGCAGGGGAGATTCACCCCTCCACTTT. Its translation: CASSERGRGDSPLHF.

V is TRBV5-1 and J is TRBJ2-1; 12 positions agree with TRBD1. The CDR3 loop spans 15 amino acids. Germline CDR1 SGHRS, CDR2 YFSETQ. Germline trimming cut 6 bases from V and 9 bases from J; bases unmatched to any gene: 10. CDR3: CASTPGQGARGEQFF. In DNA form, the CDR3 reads TGCGCCAGCACTCCGGGACAGGGGGCGAGGGGTGAGCAGTTCTTC.

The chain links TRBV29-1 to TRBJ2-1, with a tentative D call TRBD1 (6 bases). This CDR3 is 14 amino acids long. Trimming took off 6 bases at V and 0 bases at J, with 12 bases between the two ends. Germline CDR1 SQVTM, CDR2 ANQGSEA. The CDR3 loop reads CSVPGASSYNEQFF. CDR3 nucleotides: TGCAGCGTCCCAGGGGCAAGCTCCTACAATGAGCAGTTCTTC.

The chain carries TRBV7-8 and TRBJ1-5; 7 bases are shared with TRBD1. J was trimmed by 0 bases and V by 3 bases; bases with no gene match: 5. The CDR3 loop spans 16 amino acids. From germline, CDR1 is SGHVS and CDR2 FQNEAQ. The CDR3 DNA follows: TGTGCCAGCAGCTTTAAACAGGGGCTTAGCAATCAGCCCCAGCATTTT. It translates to CASSFKQGLSNQPQHF.

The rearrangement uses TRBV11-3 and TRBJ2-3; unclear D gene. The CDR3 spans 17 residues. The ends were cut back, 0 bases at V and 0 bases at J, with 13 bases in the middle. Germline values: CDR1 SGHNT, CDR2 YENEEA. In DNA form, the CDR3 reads TGTGCCAGCAGCTTAGAGAAAGCGTACATTAGCACAGATACGCAGTATTTT. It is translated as CASSLEKAYISTDTQYF.

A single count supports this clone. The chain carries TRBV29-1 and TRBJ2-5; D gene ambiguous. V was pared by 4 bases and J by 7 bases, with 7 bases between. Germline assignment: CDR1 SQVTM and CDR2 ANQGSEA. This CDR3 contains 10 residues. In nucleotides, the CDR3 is TGCAGCGTTGGTCCCGGGACCCAGTACTTC. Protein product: CSVGPGTQYF.

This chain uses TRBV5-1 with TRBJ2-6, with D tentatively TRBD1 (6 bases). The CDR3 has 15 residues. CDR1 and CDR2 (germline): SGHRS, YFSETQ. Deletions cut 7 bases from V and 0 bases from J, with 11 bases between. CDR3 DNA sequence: TGCGCCAGCCTACCGGGACACTCTGGGGCCAACGTCCTGACTTTC. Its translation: CASLPGHSGANVLTF.

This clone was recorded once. CDR3 residues: CASSRGQGTTDTQYF. For the CDR3, the DNA is TGTGCCAGCAGCAGGGGACAGGGGACCACAGATACGCAGTATTTT. This chain joins TRBV9 and TRBJ2-3; 10 bases align to TRBD1. J was trimmed by 2 bases and V by 4 bases; bases with no gene match: 4. The CDR3 contains 15 residues. Germline assignment: CDR1 SGDLS and CDR2 YYNGEE.

DNA for the CDR3: TGTGCCAGCAGCCAGAAGGGGGATTCAGCCCAGCATTTT. This codes for CASSQKGDSAQHF. The V call is TRBV4-2, the J call TRBJ1-5, with a tentative D call TRBD1 (6 bases). V gave up 3 bases and J gave up 11 bases, with 14 bases separating them. This CDR3 comprises 13 residues. The germline V gene has CDR1 LGHNA and CDR2 YNFKEQ.

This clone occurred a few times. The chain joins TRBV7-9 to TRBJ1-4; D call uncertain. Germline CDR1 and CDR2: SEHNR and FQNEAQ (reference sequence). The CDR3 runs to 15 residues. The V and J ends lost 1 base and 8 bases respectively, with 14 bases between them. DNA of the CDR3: TGTGCCAGCAGCTTAGGAGGAGGGTTCGGCGAAAAACTGTTTTTT. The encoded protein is CASSLGGGFGEKLFF.

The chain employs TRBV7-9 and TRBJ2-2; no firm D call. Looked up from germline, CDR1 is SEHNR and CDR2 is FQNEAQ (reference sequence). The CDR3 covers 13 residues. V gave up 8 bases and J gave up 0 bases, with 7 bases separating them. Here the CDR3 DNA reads TGTGCCAGCCGAGGAACGAACACCGGGGAGCTGTTTTTT. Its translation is CASRGTNTGELFF.

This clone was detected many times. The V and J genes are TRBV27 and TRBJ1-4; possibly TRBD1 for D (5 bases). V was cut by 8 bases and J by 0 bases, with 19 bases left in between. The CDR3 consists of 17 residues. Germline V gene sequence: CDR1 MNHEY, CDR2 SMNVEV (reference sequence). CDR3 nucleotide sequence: TGTGCCAGCGGGGCCATAGGGGCCCTCGCAACTAATGAAAAACTGTTTTTT. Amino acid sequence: CASGAIGALATNEKLFF. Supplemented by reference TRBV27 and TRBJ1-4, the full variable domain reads EAQVTQNPRYLITVTGKKLTVTCSQNMNHEYMSWYRQDPGLGLRQIYYSMNVEVTDKGDVPEGYKVSRKEKRNFPLILESPSPNQTSLYFCASGAIGALATNEKLFFGSGTQLSVL.

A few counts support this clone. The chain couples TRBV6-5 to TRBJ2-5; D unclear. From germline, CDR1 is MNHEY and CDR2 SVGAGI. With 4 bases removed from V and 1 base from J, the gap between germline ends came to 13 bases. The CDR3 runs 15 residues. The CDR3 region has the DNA TGTGCCAGCAGTTCGCCCCCCCAGTTCCAAGAGACCCAGTACTTC. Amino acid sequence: CASSSPPQFQETQYF.

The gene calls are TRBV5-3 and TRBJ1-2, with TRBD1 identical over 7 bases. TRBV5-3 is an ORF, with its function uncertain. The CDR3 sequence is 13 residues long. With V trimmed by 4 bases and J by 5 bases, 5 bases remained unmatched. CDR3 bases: TGTGCCAGAAGCCCAGGACAGGCTTATGGCTACACCTTC. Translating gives CARSPGQAYGYTF.

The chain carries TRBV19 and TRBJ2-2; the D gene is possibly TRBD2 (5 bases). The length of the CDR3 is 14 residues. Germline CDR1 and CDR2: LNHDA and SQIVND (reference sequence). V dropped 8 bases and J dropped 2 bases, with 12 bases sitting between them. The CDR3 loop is CASALGVNTGELFF. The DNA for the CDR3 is TGTGCCAGTGCCCTCGGGGTTAACACCGGGGAGCTGTTTTTT. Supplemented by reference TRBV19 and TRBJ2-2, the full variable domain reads DGGITQSPKYLFRKEGQNVTLSCEQNLNHDAMYWYRQDPGQGLRLIYYSQIVNDFQKGDIAEGYSVSREKKESFPLTVTSAQKNPTAFYLCASALGVNTGELFFGEGSRLTVL.

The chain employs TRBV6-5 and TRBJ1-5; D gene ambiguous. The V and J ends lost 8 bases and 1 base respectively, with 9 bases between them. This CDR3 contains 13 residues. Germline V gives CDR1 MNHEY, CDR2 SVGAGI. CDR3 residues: CASDSVSNQPQHF. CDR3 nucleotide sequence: TGTGCCAGCGATTCAGTCAGCAATCAGCCCCAGCATTTT.

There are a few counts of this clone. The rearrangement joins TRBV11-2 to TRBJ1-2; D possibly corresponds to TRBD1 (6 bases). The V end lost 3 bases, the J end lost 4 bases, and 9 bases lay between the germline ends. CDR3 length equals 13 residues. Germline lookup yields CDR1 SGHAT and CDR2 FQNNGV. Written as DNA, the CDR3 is TGTGCCAGCAGCTTTGAGGACAGCTATGGCTACACCTTC. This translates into CASSFEDSYGYTF.